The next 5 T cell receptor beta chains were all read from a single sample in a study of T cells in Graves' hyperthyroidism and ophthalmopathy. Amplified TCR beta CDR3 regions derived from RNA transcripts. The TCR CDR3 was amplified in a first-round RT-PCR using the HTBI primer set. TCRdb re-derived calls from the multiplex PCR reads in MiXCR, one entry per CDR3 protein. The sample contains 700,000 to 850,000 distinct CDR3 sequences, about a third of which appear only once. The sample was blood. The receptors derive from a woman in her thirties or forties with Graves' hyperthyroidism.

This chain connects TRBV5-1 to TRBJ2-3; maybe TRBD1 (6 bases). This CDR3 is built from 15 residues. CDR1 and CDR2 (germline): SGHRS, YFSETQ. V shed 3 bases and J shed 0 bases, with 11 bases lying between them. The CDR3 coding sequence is TGCGCCAGCAGCTACAGGGTAGCCAGCACAGATACGCAGTATTTT. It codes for CASSYRVASTDTQYF.

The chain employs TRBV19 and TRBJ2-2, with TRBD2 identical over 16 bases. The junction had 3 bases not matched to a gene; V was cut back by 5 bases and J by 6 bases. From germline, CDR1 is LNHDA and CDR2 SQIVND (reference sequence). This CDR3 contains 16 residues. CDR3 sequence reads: CASSPGLAGGPGELFF. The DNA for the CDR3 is TGTGCCAGTAGTCCGGGACTAGCGGGGGGGCCCGGGGAGCTGTTTTTT.

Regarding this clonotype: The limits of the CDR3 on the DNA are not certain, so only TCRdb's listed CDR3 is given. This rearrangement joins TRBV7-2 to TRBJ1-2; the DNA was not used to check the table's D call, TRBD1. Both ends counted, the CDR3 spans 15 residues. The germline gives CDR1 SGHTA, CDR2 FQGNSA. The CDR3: CASSLVGHGAYGHTF.

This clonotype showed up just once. The CDR3 DNA sequence: TGTGCCAGCAAACCCTCTGGGACGGGGTACACTGAAGCTTTCTTT. Its translation: CASKPSGTGYTEAFF. The J gene is TRBJ1-1, the V gene TRBV25-1, with TRBD1 as a possible D gene (5 bases). This CDR3 is 15 amino acids long. V lost 7 bases and J 3 bases, leaving 18 bases between the germline ends. The V gene's germline CDR1 is MGHDK and CDR2 SYGVNS. The full variable domain, rest sourced from reference TRBV25-1 and TRBJ1-1, is EADIYQTPRYLVIGTGKKITLECSQTMGHDKMYWYQQDPGMELHLIHYSYGVNSTEKGDLSSESTVSRIRTEHFPLTLESARPSHTSQYLCASKPSGTGYTEAFFGQGTRLTVV.

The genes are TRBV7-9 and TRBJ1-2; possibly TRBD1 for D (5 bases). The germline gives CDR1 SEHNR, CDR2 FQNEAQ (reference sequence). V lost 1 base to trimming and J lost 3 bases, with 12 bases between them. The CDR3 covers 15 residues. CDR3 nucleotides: TGTGCCAGCAGCTTAGGATTGGGGGGTGACTATGGCTACACCTTC. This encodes CASSLGLGGDYGYTF.